This T cell receptor (beta chain) derives from a study of blood T cell repertoires in COVID-19. About the research overall: Sample material is recorded as cDNA or gDNA derived from T cells, B-cell-depleted T cells, or PBMCs.

The CDR3 contains 14 residues. V lost 6 bases and J lost 4, with 12 bases in between. Germline lookup yields CDR1 WSHSY and CDR2 SAAADI. Original processing methods: Reference gene primer amplification yielded estimated nucleated cell counts. Profiling relied on immunoSEQ multiplex PCR, and the TCRdb table lists in-frame clones only, not all of them. D and trimming come from the DNA, and the V and J calls and clone size come from that table. The sample contains about 230,000 clones, about 79% of which appear only once. V gene TRBV10-2 combines with J gene TRBJ1-4; weak D call: TRBD1 (6 bases). The TCR comes from a middle-aged man who had recovered from COVID-19. What was sequenced was peripheral blood. This CDR3 is CASRLTGINEKLFF. Written as DNA, the CDR3 is TGCGCCAGCAGGCTGACAGGCATTAATGAAAAACTGTTTTTT.